This note documents a single T cell receptor beta chain sequence. The antigen remains undetermined. This entry is derived from a study of human T cells and chemical hapten exposure. As for the study in general: A 2 cm by 2 cm inner upper arm patch received 2% DPC for sensitization. Study results and limitations: The number of TCRs above 1 in 1000 frequency did not change after DPC sensitization.

Time point in this sample: patch test 1, 2 weeks after DPC sensitization. Treatment of the sample: therapeutic diphenylcyclopropenone sensitization with weekly scalp DPC. V lost 7 bases to trimming and J lost 4 bases, with 13 bases between them. The CDR3 spans 13 residues. The V gene's germline CDR1 is SGHNT and CDR2 YYREEE (reference sequence). As the library was built, unique molecular identifiers were attached to individual cDNA molecules. Each CDR3 protein gets one entry after TCRdb re-called the RACE reads with MiXCR. The profile covers roughly 180,000 distinct CDR3 sequences, with approximately 20% appearing a single time and 6% to 8% taken by the ten largest.

This rearrangement joins TRBV5-4 to TRBJ2-3, with no clear D. This material consisted of whole blood, taken in connection with sensitization to the hapten diphenylcyclopropenone (DPC). The receptor was derived from a woman aged 45-65 years with alopecia areata. Some clones in this sample may be carry-over from other donors' samples. The CDR3 spells CASLSLNSDTQYF. CDR3 nucleotide sequence: TGTGCCAGCCTCAGTCTGAACTCAGATACGCAGTATTTT. The full variable domain, its missing parts supplied by reference TRBV5-4 and TRBJ2-3, is ETGVTQSPTHLIKTRGQQVTLRCSSQSGHNTVSWYQQALGQGPQFIFQYYREEENGRGNFPPRFSGLQFPNYSSELNVNALELDDSALYLCASLSLNSDTQYFGPGTRLTVL.